Below, 2 T cell receptor beta chains from the same sample are listed, as sequenced in a study of beta chain features in type 1 diabetes. The investigators reverse transcribed all of the isolated RNA, so they sequenced expressed TCRB transcripts. Assay: immunoSEQ multiplex PCR; the TCRdb copy retains only in-frame clones and omits some. Among under 250,000 clones, 13% to 15% were seen once, and the ten largest hold about 0.027%. The sequencing input was naive CD4+ T cells from blood. These receptors all stem from a woman aged 35 to 49 in good health.

There are a few counts of this clone. The rearrangement uses TRBV7-2 and TRBJ2-5; D call uncertain. The DNA end lines up better with TRBJ2-7; the J call may be wrong. Germline loops: CDR1 SGHTA, CDR2 FQGNSA. CDR3 length: 11 amino acids. The DNA of the CDR3 is TGTGCCAGCAGCTTGCGCTACGAGCAGTACTTC. Translating gives CASSLRYEQYF.

The chain carries TRBV7-9 and TRBJ2-7, with 7 bases that match TRBD1. The CDR3 spans 15 residues. The trim removed 1 base at V and 6 bases at J, leaving 9 bases unmatched. Per the germline V gene, CDR1 is SEHNR and CDR2 is FQNEAQ (reference sequence). The chain's CDR3 is CASSLEGALSFEQYF. The CDR3 DNA follows: TGTGCCAGCAGCTTAGAGGGGGCCCTCTCGTTCGAGCAGTACTTC.